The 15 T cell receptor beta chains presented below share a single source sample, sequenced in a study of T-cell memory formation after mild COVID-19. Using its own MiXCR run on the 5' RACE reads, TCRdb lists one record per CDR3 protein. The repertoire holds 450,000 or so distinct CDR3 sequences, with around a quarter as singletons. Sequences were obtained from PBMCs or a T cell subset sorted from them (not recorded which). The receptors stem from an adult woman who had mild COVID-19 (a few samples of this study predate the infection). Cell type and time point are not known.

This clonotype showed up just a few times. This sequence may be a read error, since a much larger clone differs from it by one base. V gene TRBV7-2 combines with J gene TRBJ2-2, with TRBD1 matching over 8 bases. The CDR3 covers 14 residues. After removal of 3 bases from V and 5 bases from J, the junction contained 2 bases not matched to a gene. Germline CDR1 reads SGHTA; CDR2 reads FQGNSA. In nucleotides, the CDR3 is TGTGCCAGCAGCTTTACAGGGGGGACCGGGGAGCTGTTTTTT. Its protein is CASSFTGGTGELFF.

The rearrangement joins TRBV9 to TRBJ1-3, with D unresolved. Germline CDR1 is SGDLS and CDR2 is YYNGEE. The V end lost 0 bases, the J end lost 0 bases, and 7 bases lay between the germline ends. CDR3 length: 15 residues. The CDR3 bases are TGTGCCAGCAGCGTAGGTTTGAGCTCTGGAAACACCATATATTTT. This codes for CASSVGLSSGNTIYF.

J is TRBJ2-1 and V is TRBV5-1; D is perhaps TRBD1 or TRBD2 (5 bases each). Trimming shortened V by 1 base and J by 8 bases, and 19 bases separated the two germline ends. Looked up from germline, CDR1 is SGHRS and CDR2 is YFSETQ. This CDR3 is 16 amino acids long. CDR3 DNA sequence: TGCGCCAGCAGCTTGATGCAGGGTTTTACCGGGGATGAGCAGTTCTTC. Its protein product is CASSLMQGFTGDEQFF.

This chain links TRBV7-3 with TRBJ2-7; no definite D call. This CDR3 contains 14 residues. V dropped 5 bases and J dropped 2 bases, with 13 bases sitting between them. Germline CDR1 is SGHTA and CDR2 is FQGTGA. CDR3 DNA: TGTGCCAGCAGCCCCCGGGTGGTTACCTACGAGCAGTACTTC. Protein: CASSPRVVTYEQYF.

The CDR3 coding sequence is TGTGCCAGCGGGAGCAGACGGGGCCTTAACACCTATGGCTACACCTTC. It yields the protein CASGSRRGLNTYGYTF. The chain employs TRBV3-1 and TRBJ1-2; D possibly corresponds to TRBD1 (5 bases). V was cut by 8 bases and J by 4 bases, with 23 bases left in between. Germline CDR1 and CDR2: LGHDT and YNNKEL (reference sequence). The CDR3 covers 16 residues. The full variable domain, completed using reference TRBV3-1 and TRBJ1-2, is DTAVSQTPKYLVTQMGNDKSIKCEQNLGHDTMYWYKQDSKKFLKIMFSYNNKELIINETVPNRFSPKSPDKAHLNLHINSLELGDSAVYFCASGSRRGLNTYGYTFGSGTRLTVV.

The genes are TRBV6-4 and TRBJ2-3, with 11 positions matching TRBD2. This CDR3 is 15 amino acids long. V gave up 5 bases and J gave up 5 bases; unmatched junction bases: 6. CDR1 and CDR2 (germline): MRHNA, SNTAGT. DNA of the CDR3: TGTGCCAGCAGTAATCTAGCGGGGGGCGGAGATACGCAGTATTTT. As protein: CASSNLAGGGDTQYF.

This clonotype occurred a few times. CDR3 loop: CASSTRGGGPPIDEQFF. The CDR3 bases are TGTGCCAGCAGCACCCGGGGCGGGGGGCCCCCCATCGATGAGCAGTTCTTC. V gene TRBV9 combines with J gene TRBJ2-1; TRBD2 matches at 8 bases. V shed 4 bases, J shed 8 bases, and the junction held 17 bases outside the gene matches. The CDR3 has 17 amino acids. Germline CDR1 reads SGDLS; CDR2 reads YYNGEE.

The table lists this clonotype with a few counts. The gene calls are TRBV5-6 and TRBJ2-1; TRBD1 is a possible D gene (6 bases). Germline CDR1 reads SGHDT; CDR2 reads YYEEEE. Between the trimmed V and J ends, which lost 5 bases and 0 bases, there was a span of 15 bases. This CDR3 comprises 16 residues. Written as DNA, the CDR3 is TGTGCCAGCAGGCTTTGGCTGACAGGCTCCTACAATGAGCAGTTCTTC. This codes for CASRLWLTGSYNEQFF.

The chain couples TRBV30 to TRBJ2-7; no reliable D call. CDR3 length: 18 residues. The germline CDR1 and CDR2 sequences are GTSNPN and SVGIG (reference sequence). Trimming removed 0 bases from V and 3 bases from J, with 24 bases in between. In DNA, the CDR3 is TGTGCCTGGAGTGTAACCGCCTCTAACAGAGCTAATAACTACGAGCAGTACTTC. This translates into CAWSVTASNRANNYEQYF. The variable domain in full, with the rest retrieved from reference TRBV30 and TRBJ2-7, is SQTIHQWPATLVQPVGSPLSLECTVEGTSNPNLYWYRQAAGRGLQLLFYSVGIGQISSEVPQNLSASRPQDRQFILSSKKLLLSDSGFYLCAWSVTASNRANNYEQYFGPGTRLTVT.

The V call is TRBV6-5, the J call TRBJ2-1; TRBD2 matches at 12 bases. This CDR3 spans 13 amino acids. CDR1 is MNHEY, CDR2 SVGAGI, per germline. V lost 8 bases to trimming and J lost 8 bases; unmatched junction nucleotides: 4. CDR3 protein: CASSTSGRYEQFF. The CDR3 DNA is TGTGCCAGCTCGACTAGCGGGAGATATGAGCAGTTCTTC.

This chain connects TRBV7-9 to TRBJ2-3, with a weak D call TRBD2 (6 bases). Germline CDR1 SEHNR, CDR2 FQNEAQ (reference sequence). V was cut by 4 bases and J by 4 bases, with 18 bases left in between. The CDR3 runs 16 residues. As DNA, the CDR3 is TGTGCCAGCAGCTCGCCAGGGAGTGAGCGGGCAGATACGCAGTATTTT. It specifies CASSSPGSERADTQYF.

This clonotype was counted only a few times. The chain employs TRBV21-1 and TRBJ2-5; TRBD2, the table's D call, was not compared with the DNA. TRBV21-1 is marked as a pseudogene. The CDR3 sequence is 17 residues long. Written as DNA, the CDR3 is TGTGCCAGCAGCAAAGAATCCCTCGGACTAGCGGAAGAGACCCAGTACTTC. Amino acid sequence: CASSKESLGLAEETQYF.

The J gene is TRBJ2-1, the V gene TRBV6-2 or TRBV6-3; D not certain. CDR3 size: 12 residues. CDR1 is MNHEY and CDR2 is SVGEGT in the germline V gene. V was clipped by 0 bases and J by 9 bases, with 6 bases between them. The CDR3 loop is CASSYSIGEQFF. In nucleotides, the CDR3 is TGTGCCAGCAGTTACTCCATCGGTGAGCAGTTCTTC.

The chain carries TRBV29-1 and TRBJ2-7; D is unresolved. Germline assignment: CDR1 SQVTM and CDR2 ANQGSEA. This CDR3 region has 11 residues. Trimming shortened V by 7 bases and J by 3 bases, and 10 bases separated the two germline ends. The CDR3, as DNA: TGCAGCGGTCGGCTGGACTACGAGCAGTACTTC. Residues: CSGRLDYEQYF.

CDR3 sequence (DNA): TGTGCCAGCAGCCTCGAGGAGGGGGGCAATCAGCCCCAGCATTTT. Its translation: CASSLEEGGNQPQHF. V usage is TRBV4-2 and J usage is TRBJ1-5; D is possibly TRBD1 (6 bases). CDR1 and CDR2 from the germline V gene are LGHNA and YNFKEQ. V lost 4 bases, J lost 2 bases, and 12 bases lay in between. CDR3 length equals 15 residues.